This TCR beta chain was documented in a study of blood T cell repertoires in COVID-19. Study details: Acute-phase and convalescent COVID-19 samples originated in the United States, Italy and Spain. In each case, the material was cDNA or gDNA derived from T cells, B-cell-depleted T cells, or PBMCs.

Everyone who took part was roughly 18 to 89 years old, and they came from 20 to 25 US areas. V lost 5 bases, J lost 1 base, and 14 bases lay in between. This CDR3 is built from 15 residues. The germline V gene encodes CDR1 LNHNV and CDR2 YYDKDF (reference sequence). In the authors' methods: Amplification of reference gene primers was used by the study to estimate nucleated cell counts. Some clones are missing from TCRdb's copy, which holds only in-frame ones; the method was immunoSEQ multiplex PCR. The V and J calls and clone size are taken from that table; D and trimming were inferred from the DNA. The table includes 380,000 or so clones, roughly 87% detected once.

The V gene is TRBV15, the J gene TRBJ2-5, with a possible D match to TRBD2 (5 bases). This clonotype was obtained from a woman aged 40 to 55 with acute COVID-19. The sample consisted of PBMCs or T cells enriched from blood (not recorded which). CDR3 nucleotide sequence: TGTGCCACCAGCGGATTAACTAGGTTCCAAGAGACCCAGTACTTC. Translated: CATSGLTRFQETQYF.